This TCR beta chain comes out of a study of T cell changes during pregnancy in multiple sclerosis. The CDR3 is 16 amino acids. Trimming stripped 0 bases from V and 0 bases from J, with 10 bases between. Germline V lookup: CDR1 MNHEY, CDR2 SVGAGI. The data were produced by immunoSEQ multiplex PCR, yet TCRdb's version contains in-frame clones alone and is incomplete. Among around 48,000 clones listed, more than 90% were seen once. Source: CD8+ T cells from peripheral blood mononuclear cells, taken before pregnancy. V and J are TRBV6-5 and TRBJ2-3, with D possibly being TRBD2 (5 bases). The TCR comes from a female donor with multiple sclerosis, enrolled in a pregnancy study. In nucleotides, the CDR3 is TGTGCCAGCAGTTACTCGGGCGGGTCAAGCACAGATACGCAGTATTTT. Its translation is CASSYSGGSSTDTQYF.